A few counts support the clone carrying this TCR beta chain. Profiled with immunoSEQ multiplex PCR; TCRdb holds only in-frame clones, not every one. This sample has roughly 700,000 clones, with 89% found just once. Germline CDR1 and CDR2: SGHAT and FQNNGV. The CDR3 loop spans 14 amino acids. With V trimmed by 5 bases and J by 8 bases, 8 bases remained unmatched. The sample belongs to a study of Ad26.COV2.S vaccination and SARS-CoV-2 variants. Across the study: Donor allocation was to the COV1001 Ad26.COV2.S trial arm.

As to treatment: around 19 received Ad26.COV2.S at low or high dose, single or two shots; about five received placebo; per-sample allocation not given. Sampling was performed 63 days after the first vaccine or placebo injection. At a Boston site, the person donating was an adult of 18-55 years. This chain uses TRBV11-2 with TRBJ1-4; 7 bases align to TRBD1. This receptor was identified in a person aged 18 to 59 who received the Ad26.COV2.S COVID-19 vaccine or a placebo. The sample consisted of peripheral blood, taken in a trial of Ad26.COV2.S vaccine versus placebo. This CDR3 reads CASSRGTAREKLFF. CDR3 coding DNA: TGTGCCAGCAGCCGGGGGACAGCGAGGGAAAAACTGTTTTTT.